This T cell receptor beta chain was observed in a study of CXCR3-negative and CXCR3-positive naive CD8 T cells. Germline V gene data show CDR1 as SGHRS and CDR2 as YFSETQ. The CDR3 spans 12 residues. A word on this clonotype: Its antigen is unidentified.

Via 5' RACE with UMI labels, TRB cDNA libraries were prepared. TCRdb reprocessed the 5' RACE reads, keeping one entry per CDR3 protein, no DNA. The table gives tens of thousands of distinct CDR3 sequences; the top ten clones make up 1.5% to 2% of it. CD45RO-CCR7+CD27+CD95- defined naive CD8+ T cells. Study-wide results and limits: Comparably high diversity was seen in both naive subsets, and much lower diversity in memory CD8+ cells. TRB CDR3 hydrophobicity was greater in CXCR3-positive naive cells than in CXCR3-negative naive cells. The study found CXCR3 expression partially decreased after cryopreservation and ran most assays on fresh PBMCs.

The clonotype was recovered from a human donor in good health. Some clones in this sample may be carry-over from other donors' samples. V usage is TRBV5-1 and J usage is TRBJ2-7. The specimen sequenced was naive CXCR3- CD8+ T cells from blood. Subset meaning: CD45RO-CCR7+CD27+CD95- naive CD8+ T cells lacking CXCR3 (TNR3-). This chain's CDR3 is CASSDGVGEQYF.